The 7 T cell receptor beta chains reported below all come from one sample, sequenced in a study of T cells in Graves' hyperthyroidism and ophthalmopathy. The investigators amplified TCR beta CDR3 regions from RNA transcripts. Researchers ran a first-round RT-PCR on the TCR CDR3 using the HTBI primer set. TCRdb reprocessed the multiplex PCR reads via MiXCR and lists one record per CDR3 protein. Here the sample spans about 640,000 distinct CDR3 sequences, less than 25% being singletons. Sequencing was done on a sample of blood. The source of these receptors is a man aged 25-45 years with Graves' ophthalmopathy.

The table lists this clonotype with a count of one. A much more abundant neighbour one base away suggests this may be a read error. It is likely a read error, because the conserved phenylalanine at the end of the CDR3 is missing. The rearrangement uses TRBV12-3 or TRBV12-4 and TRBJ2-7, with 14 bases that match TRBD2. The CDR3 loop spans 19 amino acids. V gave up 3 bases and J gave up 1 base; unmatched junction bases: 11. CDR3 residues: CASSFFRTSGRSPSYEQYL. The CDR3 DNA follows: TGTGCCAGCAGTTTTTTTAGGACTAGCGGGAGGTCCCCTTCCTACGAGCAGTACCTC.

This clonotype was detected only a few times. The CDR3 bases are TGTGCCAGCAGTTTTGGTACCCTAGCGGGAGGGGCAGATACGCAGTATTTT. Its protein product is CASSFGTLAGGADTQYF. This rearrangement joins TRBV27 to TRBJ2-3; 12 positions match TRBD2. V shed 3 bases and J 4 bases; nucleotides not matched to a gene: 8. This CDR3 region has 17 residues. CDR1 is MNHEY, CDR2 SMNVEV, per germline (reference sequence).

The chain joins TRBV20-1 to TRBJ1-2; 8 bases are a match to TRBD1. Germline values: CDR1 DFQATT, CDR2 SNEGSKA (reference sequence). This CDR3 region has 11 residues. In nucleotides, the CDR3 is TGCAGAGCGGACAGGGAGGATGGCTACACCTTC. It codes for CRADREDGYTF.

The J gene is TRBJ2-5, the V gene TRBV7-2; D might be TRBD1 (5 bases). CDR3 length: 15 amino acids. From germline, CDR1 is SGHTA and CDR2 FQGNSA. V lost 2 bases and J 1 base, leaving 11 bases between the germline ends. The CDR3 loop reads CASSLLTGAQETQYF. Here the CDR3 DNA reads TGTGCCAGCAGCTTATTAACTGGGGCCCAAGAGACCCAGTACTTC.

This clonotype was observed a few times. CDR3 loop: CASSFHTSYEQYF. The CDR3 bases are TGTGCCAGCAGTTTCCACACCTCCTACGAGCAGTACTTC. The chain carries TRBV28 and TRBJ2-7; D not resolved. This CDR3 comprises 13 residues. Trimming removed 3 bases at V and 0 bases at J, with 6 bases between. CDR1 and CDR2 from the germline V gene are MDHEN and SYDVKM.

J is TRBJ2-6 and V is TRBV28; maybe TRBD1 (6 bases). CDR3 length: 15 residues. V lost 4 bases, J lost 4 bases, and 11 bases lay in between. Per the germline V gene, CDR1 is MDHEN and CDR2 is SYDVKM. CDR3 bases: TGTGCCAGCAGTTCACAGGGAACCGGGGCCAACGTCCTGACTTTC. It is translated as CASSSQGTGANVLTF.

This clonotype was detected only a few times. The chain recombines TRBV3-1 with TRBJ2-2, with 8 bases lining up with TRBD2. Germline V CDR1 and CDR2: LGHDT, YNNKEL (reference sequence). The CDR3 loop spans 13 amino acids. V gave up 4 bases and J gave up 7 bases; unmatched junction bases: 2. The CDR3 DNA reads TGTGCCAGCAGCCGCGCGGGGGGCGGGGAGCTGTTTTTT. Amino acids: CASSRAGGGELFF.